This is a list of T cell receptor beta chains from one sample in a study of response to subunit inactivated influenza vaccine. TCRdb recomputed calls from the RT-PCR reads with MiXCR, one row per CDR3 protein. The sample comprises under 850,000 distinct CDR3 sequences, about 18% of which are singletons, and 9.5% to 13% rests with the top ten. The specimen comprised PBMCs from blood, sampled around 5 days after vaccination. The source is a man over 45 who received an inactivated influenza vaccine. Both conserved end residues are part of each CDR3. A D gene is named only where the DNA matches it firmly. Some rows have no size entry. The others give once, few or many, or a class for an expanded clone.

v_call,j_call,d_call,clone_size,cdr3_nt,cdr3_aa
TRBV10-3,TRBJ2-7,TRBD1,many,TGTGCCATCAGTGCCGGACAGGGAGCCTACGAGCAGTACTTC,CAISAGQGAYEQYF
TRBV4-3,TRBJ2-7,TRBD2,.,TGCGCCAGCAGCCATGGTTGGGGCGGGGGCTACGAGCAGTACTTC,CASSHGWGGGYEQYF
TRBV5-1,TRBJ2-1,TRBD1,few,TGCGCCAGCATCCCGGGACAGGGGGCCTTCAATGAGCAGTTCTTC,CASIPGQGAFNEQFF
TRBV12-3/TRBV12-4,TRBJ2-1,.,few,TGTGCCAGCAGTTTATCCGTTTTTGGTGAGCAGTTCTTC,CASSLSVFGEQFF
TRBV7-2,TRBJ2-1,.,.,TGTGCCAGCAGCTTAGCCCCAGGCCAGCAGTTCTTC,CASSLAPGQQFF
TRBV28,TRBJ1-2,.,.,TGTGCCAGCAGTCCCCCCCCGATAAACTATGGCTACACCTTC,CASSPPPINYGYTF
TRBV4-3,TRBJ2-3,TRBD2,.,TGCGCCAGCAGCCAAGATCCCCCGACTAGCGGGAGAACAGATACGCAGTATTTT,CASSQDPPTSGRTDTQYF
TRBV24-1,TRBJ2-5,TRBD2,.,TGTGCCACCAGTTCGACCGGGACTAGCAAGACCCAGTACTTC,CATSSTGTSKTQYF
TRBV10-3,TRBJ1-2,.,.,TGTGCCATCAGTGACTCCTCCGGGACAACTAACTATGGCTACACCTTC,CAISDSSGTTNYGYTF
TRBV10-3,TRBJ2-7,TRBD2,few,TGTGCCATCAGTGCTAGCGGGACTAAGTACGAGCAGTACTTC,CAISASGTKYEQYF
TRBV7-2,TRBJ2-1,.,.,TGTGCCAGCAGCAAGACGGGACTCAAAGAGGCCCTTGAGCAGTTCTTC,CASSKTGLKEALEQFF
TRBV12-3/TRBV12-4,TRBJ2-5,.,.,TGTGCCAGCAGTTTAGCGCTGAAGGGGCCCCAAGAGACCCAGTACTTC,CASSLALKGPQETQYF
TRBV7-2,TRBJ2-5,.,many,TGTGCCAGCAGCTTTAACGTCCTGAAAGAGACCCAGTACTTC,CASSFNVLKETQYF
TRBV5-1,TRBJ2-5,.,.,TGTGCCAGCAGCCTACAGGTTCCCCAAGAGACCCAGTACTTC,CASSLQVPQETQYF
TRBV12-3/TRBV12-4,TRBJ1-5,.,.,TGTGCCAGCAGCCCACAGGGACGAAGCAATCAGCCCCAGCATTTT,CASSPQGRSNQPQHF
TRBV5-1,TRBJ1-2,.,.,TGCGCCAGCAGCTCGGTGGGGGGAGACTATGGCTACACCTTC,CASSSVGGDYGYTF
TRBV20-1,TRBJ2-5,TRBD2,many,TGCAGTGCTAGAGATGGACGGGGGGGCCCTGAGACCCAGTACTTC,CSARDGRGGPETQYF
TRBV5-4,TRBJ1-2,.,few,TGTGCCAGCAGCTCTAACAGGAGGGGCTATGGCTACACCTTC,CASSSNRRGYGYTF
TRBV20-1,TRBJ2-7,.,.,TGCAGTGCTCGGGACACCAAGAGCTACGAGCAGTACTTC,CSARDTKSYEQYF
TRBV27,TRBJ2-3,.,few,TGTGCCAGCAGTTTATTGGGGCTCACAGGGACAGATACGCAGTATTTT,CASSLLGLTGTDTQYF
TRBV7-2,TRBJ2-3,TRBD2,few,TGTGCCAGCACTCCGGGACTAGCGGGGTATACGCAGTATTTT,CASTPGLAGYTQYF
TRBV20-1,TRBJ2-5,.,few,TGCAGTGCTAGAGTCCCGGGTCAAGAGACCCAGTACTTC,CSARVPGQETQYF
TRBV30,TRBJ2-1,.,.,TGTGCCTCTGACGAGAAGAATGAGCAGTTCTTC,CASDEKNEQFF
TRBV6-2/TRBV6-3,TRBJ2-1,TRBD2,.,TGTGCCAGCAGTTCCTTTACTAGCGGGGGGGCCAATGAGCAGTTCTTC,CASSSFTSGGANEQFF
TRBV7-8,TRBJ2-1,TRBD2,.,TGTGCCAGCAGCTTATCGTGGACTAGCGGGAGTCGAAATGAGCAGTTCTTC,CASSLSWTSGSRNEQFF
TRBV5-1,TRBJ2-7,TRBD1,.,TGCGCCAGCAGCCTGACAGGGGGCAACGAGCAGTACTTC,CASSLTGGNEQYF
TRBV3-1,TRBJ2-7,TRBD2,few,TGTGCCAGCAGCCCAAGACTAGCGTATGGGTACGAGCAGTACTTC,CASSPRLAYGYEQYF
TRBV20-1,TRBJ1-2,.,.,TGCAGTGCTAGGGAGGGTTATGGCTACACCTTC,CSAREGYGYTF
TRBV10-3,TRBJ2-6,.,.,TGTGCCATCAGTGACCTCACAAGGACATCTGGGGCCAACGTCCTGACTTTC,CAISDLTRTSGANVLTF
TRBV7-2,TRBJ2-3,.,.,TGTGCCAGCAGCTTCCACGGGACTCGCCCGTTAGATACGCAGTATTTT,CASSFHGTRPLDTQYF
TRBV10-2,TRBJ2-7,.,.,TGCGCCAGCACGCTGGGGAGCTCCTACGAGCAGTACTTC,CASTLGSSYEQYF
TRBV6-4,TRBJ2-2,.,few,TGTGCCAGCAGGAAGGGTCCTAACGTCGGGGAGCTGTTTTTT,CASRKGPNVGELFF
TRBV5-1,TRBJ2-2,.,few,TGCGCCAGCAGGGCAGTTAACACCGGGGAGCTGTTTTTT,CASRAVNTGELFF
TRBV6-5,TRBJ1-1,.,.,TGTGCCATCCCCAAAGGGACTGAAGCTTTCTTT,CAIPKGTEAFF
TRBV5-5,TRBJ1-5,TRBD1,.,TGTGCCAGCAGCTTGGGGGGGACAGCCTATCAGCCCCAGCATTTT,CASSLGGTAYQPQHF
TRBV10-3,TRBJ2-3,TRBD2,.,TGTGCCATCAGTGGAAACCGACTAGCCTACACAGATACGCAGTATTTT,CAISGNRLAYTDTQYF
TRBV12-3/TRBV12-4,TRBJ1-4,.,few,TGTGCCAGCAGTTCCTGGACAGTGGACAGCGGAAAACTGTTTTTT,CASSSWTVDSGKLFF
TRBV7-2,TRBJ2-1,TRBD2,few,TGTGCCAGCAGCCGGACTAGATTCAATGAGCAGTTCTTC,CASSRTRFNEQFF
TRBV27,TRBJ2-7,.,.,TGTGCCAGCAGGGGGAGGTGGGGGTTCGGGCAGTACTTC,CASRGRWGFGQYF
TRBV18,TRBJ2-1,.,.,TGTGCCAGCTCCCCTTCTAGCGCCAATGAGCAGTTCTTC,CASSPSSANEQFF
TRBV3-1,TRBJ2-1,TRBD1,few,TGTGCCAGCAGCCAAAGGGGCCGTGGGACAGGGGACTACAATGAGCAGTTCTTC,CASSQRGRGTGDYNEQFF
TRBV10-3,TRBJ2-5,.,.,TGTGCCATCAGTCAGACAGACAAGCGCGAGACCCAGTACTTC,CAISQTDKRETQYF
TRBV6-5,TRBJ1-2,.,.,TGTGCCAGCAGTTACGCGACGGACACCGACTATGGCTACACCTTC,CASSYATDTDYGYTF
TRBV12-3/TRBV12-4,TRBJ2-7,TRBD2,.,TGTGCCAGCAGTGAAATAGCGGGGGCACGCTACGAGCAGTACTTC,CASSEIAGARYEQYF
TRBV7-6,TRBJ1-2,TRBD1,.,TGTGCCAGCAGCTCGGATATCTACAGGGGGCCTAACTATGGCTACACCTTC,CASSSDIYRGPNYGYTF
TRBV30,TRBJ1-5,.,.,TGTGCCTGGAGTATCGGGGTTGATCAGCCCCAGCATTTT,CAWSIGVDQPQHF
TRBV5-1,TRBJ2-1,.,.,TGCGCCAGCAGCAGGGCAGGGTCCACCTACAATGAGCAGTTCTTC,CASSRAGSTYNEQFF
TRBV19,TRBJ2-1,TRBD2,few,TGTGCCAGTAGTATAGCCGGGGGGAGGGCCTACAATGAGCAGTTCTTC,CASSIAGGRAYNEQFF
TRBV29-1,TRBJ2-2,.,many,TGCAGCGTTGGGTACACCGGGGAGCTGTTTTTT,CSVGYTGELFF
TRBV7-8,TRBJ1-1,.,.,TGTGCCAGCAACAAGGAGGGCACTGAAGCTTTCTTT,CASNKEGTEAFF
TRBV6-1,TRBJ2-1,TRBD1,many,TGTGCCAGCAAAAAACAGGGGGCTATGGAGCAGTTCTTC,CASKKQGAMEQFF
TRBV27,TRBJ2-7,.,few,TGTGCCAGCAGTCGGATCGGGCCCTACGAGCAGTACTTC,CASSRIGPYEQYF
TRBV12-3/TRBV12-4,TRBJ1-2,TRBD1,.,TGTGCCAGCAGTCGCACACAGGGGTTCGCTAACTATGGCTACACCTTC,CASSRTQGFANYGYTF
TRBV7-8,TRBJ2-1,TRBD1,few,TGTGCCAGCAGCTTATTGTTACCGCGACAGGGCTACAATGAGCAGTTCTTC,CASSLLLPRQGYNEQFF
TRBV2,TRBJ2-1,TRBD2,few,TGTGCCAGCAGGATGACTAGCGGTTTAGCGAGCTCCTACAATGAGCAGTTCTTC,CASRMTSGLASSYNEQFF